The next 28 T cell receptor beta chains were all read from a single sample in a study of T cell responses to AZD1222 COVID-19 vaccine. Assay: immunoSEQ multiplex PCR; the TCRdb copy retains only in-frame clones and omits some. The sample records more than 150,000 clones, 85% to 95% being singletons. This specimen consisted of peripheral blood, obtained on day 0 of AZD1222 vaccination. The source of these receptors is an adult in good health.

This clone occurred once. This chain uses TRBV5-4 with TRBJ2-7; D is possibly TRBD2 (6 bases). The germline V gene has CDR1 SGHNT and CDR2 YYREEE (reference sequence). This CDR3 has 14 residues. V was pared by 4 bases and J by 2 bases, with 13 bases between. The CDR3 sequence: CASSPRDSPYEQYF. CDR3 DNA: TGTGCCAGCAGCCCTCGGGACTCTCCCTACGAGCAGTACTTC.

This rearrangement joins TRBV28 to TRBJ2-7; 11 positions agree with TRBD1. V dropped 6 bases and J dropped 5; count of bases not matched to a gene: 6. The CDR3 runs 14 residues. The V gene's germline CDR1 is MDHEN and CDR2 SYDVKM. The CDR3 DNA is TGTGCCAGCAGGATGGACAGGGGGCGGAACGAGCAGTACTTC. Encoded protein: CASRMDRGRNEQYF. Full variable domain (rest looked up from reference TRBV28 and TRBJ2-7): DVKVTQSSRYLVKRTGEKVFLECVQDMDHENMFWYRQDPGLGLRLIYFSYDVKMKEKGDIPEGYSVSREKKERFSLILESASTNQTSMYLCASRMDRGRNEQYFGPGTRLTVT.

The genes are TRBV29-1 and TRBJ1-2, with 10 bases fitting TRBD1. The CDR3 has 17 amino acids. Germline CDR1 reads SQVTM; CDR2 reads ANQGSEA. Germline trimming cut 1 base from V and 4 bases from J; bases unmatched to any gene: 12. The CDR3: CSVEVHYRDRGSYGYTF. The CDR3 DNA reads as TGCAGCGTTGAAGTCCATTATCGGGACAGGGGTAGCTATGGCTACACCTTC.

V is TRBV7-9 and J is TRBJ2-2; D is tentatively TRBD1 or TRBD2 (5 bases each). Between the trimmed V and J ends, which lost 1 base and 6 bases, there was a span of 9 bases. Germline-derived CDR1 and CDR2 are SEHNR and FQNEAQ (reference sequence). The CDR3 length is 14 residues. The CDR3 coding sequence is TGTGCCAGCAGCTTAGTGCAGGGACCCGGGGAGCTGTTTTTT. It yields the protein CASSLVQGPGELFF. Variable domain in full (rest from reference TRBV7-9 and TRBJ2-2): DTGVSQNPRHKITKRGQNVTFRCDPISEHNRLYWYRQTLGQGPEFLTYFQNEAQLEKSRLLSDRFSAERPKGSFSTLEIQRTEQGDSAMYLCASSLVQGPGELFFGEGSRLTVL.

The chain joins TRBV9 to TRBJ2-7; D remains ambiguous. Germline CDR1 SGDLS, CDR2 YYNGEE. V gave up 4 bases and J gave up 5 bases, with 16 bases separating them. The CDR3 sequence is 14 residues long. In nucleotides, the CDR3 is TGTGCCAGCAGCCCCCCTTGGGTATCGCACGAGCAGTACTTC. It specifies CASSPPWVSHEQYF.

The chain links TRBV19 to TRBJ1-1; the D gene is possibly TRBD1 (6 bases). V lost 4 bases to trimming and J lost 0 bases, with 12 bases between them. CDR1 and CDR2 from the germline V gene are LNHDA and SQIVND (reference sequence). CDR3 length equals 15 residues. The CDR3 reads CASSTYRELNTEAFF. Here the CDR3 DNA reads TGTGCCAGTAGTACCTACAGGGAGTTGAACACTGAAGCTTTCTTT. Full variable domain (rest looked up from reference TRBV19 and TRBJ1-1): DGGITQSPKYLFRKEGQNVTLSCEQNLNHDAMYWYRQDPGQGLRLIYYSQIVNDFQKGDIAEGYSVSREKKESFPLTVTSAQKNPTAFYLCASSTYRELNTEAFFGQGTRLTVV.

The gene calls are TRBV7-9 and TRBJ1-5; D unresolved. V was clipped by 1 base and J by 4 bases, with 11 bases between them. The germline gives CDR1 SEHNR, CDR2 FQNEAQ (reference sequence). CDR3 length equals 15 residues. The CDR3 protein is CASSLDFFLNQPQHF. In nucleotides, the CDR3 is TGTGCCAGCAGCTTAGATTTTTTTCTGAATCAGCCCCAGCATTTT.

The gene calls are TRBV12-3 or TRBV12-4 and TRBJ1-4; D call uncertain. V was shortened by 4 bases and J by 4 bases, with 7 bases between the two germline ends. CDR3 size: 13 residues. CDR3 in DNA: TGTGCCAGCAGTTCCCGGAATAATGAAAAACTGTTTTTT. Protein product: CASSSRNNEKLFF.

The chain joins TRBV5-6 to TRBJ1-2; weak D call: TRBD1 (5 bases). This CDR3 spans 14 amino acids. The V end was cut by 5 bases, the J end by 4 bases, with 15 bases between. Germline V gene lookup returns CDR1 SGHDT and CDR2 YYEEEE. The CDR3, as DNA: TGTGCCAGCAGGTTGCGGGGGTCGTTCTATGGCTACACCTTC. Protein product: CASRLRGSFYGYTF. Full variable domain (missing parts from reference TRBV5-6 and TRBJ1-2): DAGVTQSPTHLIKTRGQQVTLRCSPKSGHDTVSWYQQALGQGPQFIFQYYEEEERQRGNFPDRFSGHQFPNYSSELNVNALLLGDSALYLCASRLRGSFYGYTFGSGTRLTVV.

The chain combines TRBV5-1 with TRBJ1-2; TRBD1 matches 8 bases. This CDR3 region has 13 residues. The V gene end was trimmed by 4 bases and the J gene end by 3 bases; junction bases not matched to a gene: 2. CDR1 and CDR2 (germline): SGHRS, YFSETQ. CDR3: CASSVDRDYGYTF. The CDR3 DNA is TGCGCCAGCAGCGTGGACAGGGACTATGGCTACACCTTC.

This clone was counted between two and nine times. This chain uses TRBV25-1 with TRBJ2-6, with a tentative D call TRBD2 (6 bases). The CDR3 has 16 residues. The V and J ends lost 2 bases and 1 base respectively, with 9 bases between them. Germline V gives CDR1 MGHDK, CDR2 SYGVNS. The CDR3 nucleotides are TGTGCCAGCAGTGAACGGGGGAGGTCTGGGGCCAACGTCCTGACTTTC. It codes for CASSERGRSGANVLTF.

This clone was recorded once. The chain couples TRBV2 to TRBJ1-2, with D possibly matching TRBD1 (5 bases). The length of the CDR3 is 12 residues. Germline assignment: CDR1 SNHLY and CDR2 FYNNEI. V lost 5 bases and J 5 bases, leaving 9 bases between the germline ends. The CDR3: CASSSDSYGYTF. The CDR3 coding sequence is TGTGCCAGCAGTAGCGACAGTTATGGCTACACCTTC.

V gene TRBV20-1 combines with J gene TRBJ1-1; D is ambiguous. V was clipped by 4 bases and J by 10 bases, with 10 bases between them. Germline lookup yields CDR1 DFQATT and CDR2 SNEGSKA (reference sequence). This CDR3 is 10 amino acids long. The DNA for the CDR3 is TGCAGTGCTAAGGAACCGATAGCTTTCTTT. Encoded protein: CSAKEPIAFF.

The V and J genes are TRBV3-1 (or the pseudogene TRBV3-2) and TRBJ2-1; TRBD1 matches 8 bases. Trimming removed 0 bases from V and 5 bases from J; junction bases left unmatched: 15. Germline loops: CDR1 LGHDT, CDR2 YNNKEL (reference sequence). This CDR3 spans 19 amino acids. CDR3 nucleotides: TGTGCCAGCAGCCAAGAATTAGGCTTGGGGACAGGCGACCACAATGAGCAGTTCTTC. Its translation is CASSQELGLGTGDHNEQFF.

This clone was detected a few times. The junction does not match germline at one end; this may be a read error. The genes are TRBV27 and TRBJ2-7, with 11 bases lining up with TRBD2. CDR1 and CDR2 from the germline V gene are MNHEY and SMNVEV (reference sequence). The length of the CDR3 is 10 residues. The CDR3 reads CASSFTSGGF. Written as DNA, the CDR3 is TGTGCCAGCAGTTTTACTAGCGGGGGATTC.

This chain connects TRBV5-4 to TRBJ2-7; 10 nucleotides align to TRBD2. The J segment lost 2 bases and the V segment lost 3 bases, leaving 8 bases of the junction unmatched. This CDR3 is 16 amino acids long. Germline CDR1 reads SGHNT; CDR2 reads YYREEE (reference sequence). The CDR3 coding sequence is TGTGCCAGCAGCTCATTCCTTAGCGGGGGGACCTACGAGCAGTACTTC. Residues: CASSSFLSGGTYEQYF.

V usage is TRBV3-1 (or the pseudogene TRBV3-2) and J usage is TRBJ2-2; D is tentatively TRBD1 or TRBD2 (5 bases each). This CDR3 contains 14 residues. The V gene lost 4 bases and the J gene lost 6 bases, with 12 bases spanning the gap. Germline V gene lookup returns CDR1 LGHDT and CDR2 YNNKEL (reference sequence). The CDR3 DNA follows: TGTGCCAGCAGCCCCCTCCAGGGAGCCGGGGAGCTGTTTTTT. This encodes CASSPLQGAGELFF.

The chain carries TRBV19 and TRBJ2-2; possibly TRBD1 for D (5 bases). Germline-derived CDR1 and CDR2 are LNHDA and SQIVND (reference sequence). Trimming removed 8 bases at V and 4 bases at J, with 20 bases between. The CDR3 spans 16 residues. The CDR3 DNA reads as TGTGCCAGTTTCCCCAGGGCCCGTATCGGCACCGGGGAGCTGTTTTTT. It translates to CASFPRARIGTGELFF.

The rearrangement joins TRBV18 to TRBJ2-7; 12 bases map to TRBD1. Germline CDR1 and CDR2: KGHSH and LQKENI. J was trimmed by 5 bases and V by 5 bases; bases with no gene match: 1. This CDR3 comprises 13 residues. CDR3: CASSGTGGDEQYF. Here the CDR3 DNA reads TGTGCCAGCTCAGGGACAGGGGGCGACGAGCAGTACTTC. The variable domain in full, with the rest retrieved from reference TRBV18 and TRBJ2-7, is NAGVMQNPRHLVRRRGQEARLRCSPMKGHSHVYWYRQLPEEGLKFMVYLQKENIIDESGMPKERFSAEFPKEGPSILRIQQVVRGDSAAYFCASSGTGGDEQYFGPGTRLTVT.

The table lists this clone with a count of one. The CDR3 DNA reads TGTGCCAGCAGCTTGAGACCAGAGTTGAGCCCTAATGAAAAACTGTTTTTT. Amino acid sequence: CASSLRPELSPNEKLFF. The V gene is TRBV5-4, the J gene TRBJ1-4; no clear D gene. V was pared by 1 base and J by 3 bases, with 16 bases between. The length of the CDR3 is 17 residues. Per the germline V gene, CDR1 is SGHNT and CDR2 is YYREEE (reference sequence).

This clone was seen just once. The CDR3 bases are TGTGCCAGCAGCTTATTTACAGGGGATAGCAATGAGCAGTTCTTC. This encodes CASSLFTGDSNEQFF. The V gene is TRBV7-8, the J gene TRBJ2-1; 7 nucleotides align to TRBD1. In germline, CDR1 is SGHVS, CDR2 FQNEAQ. The CDR3 has 15 amino acids. Trimming removed 2 bases from V and 6 bases from J; junction bases left unmatched: 7.

A few counts support this clone. The rearrangement joins TRBV28 to TRBJ2-7, with D possibly being TRBD1 (7 bases). The CDR3 is made up of 12 amino acids. The germline V gene encodes CDR1 MDHEN and CDR2 SYDVKM. The ends were cut back, 7 bases at V and 6 bases at J, with 13 bases in the middle. The CDR3 sequence is CASTPEGAEQYF. DNA of the CDR3: TGTGCCAGCACCCCGGAGGGGGCCGAGCAGTACTTC.

This sequence joins TRBV19 and TRBJ1-2; 8 bases map to TRBD1. V was clipped by 5 bases and J by 4 bases; unmatched bases: 3. Per the germline V gene, CDR1 is LNHDA and CDR2 is SQIVND (reference sequence). The CDR3 runs 13 residues. This chain's CDR3 is CASSLGQGYGYTF. The DNA of the CDR3 is TGTGCCAGTAGTCTTGGACAGGGCTATGGCTACACCTTC. Complete variable domain (other parts from reference TRBV19 and TRBJ1-2): DGGITQSPKYLFRKEGQNVTLSCEQNLNHDAMYWYRQDPGQGLRLIYYSQIVNDFQKGDIAEGYSVSREKKESFPLTVTSAQKNPTAFYLCASSLGQGYGYTFGSGTRLTVV.

The chain couples TRBV5-1 to TRBJ2-7, with TRBD1 identical over 8 bases. This CDR3 is 14 amino acids long. The trim removed 3 bases at V and 2 bases at J, leaving 4 bases unmatched. Germline lookup yields CDR1 SGHRS and CDR2 YFSETQ. Here the CDR3 reads CASSSEDRAYEQYF. The CDR3 DNA reads TGCGCCAGCAGCTCAGAGGACAGGGCCTACGAGCAGTACTTC.

The chain recombines TRBV14 with TRBJ1-5; D possibly corresponds to TRBD1 (5 bases). There are 12 residues in the CDR3. From germline, CDR1 is SGHDN and CDR2 FVKESK. V was trimmed by 3 bases and J by 8 bases, leaving 8 bases between them. CDR3 sequence: CASSQTGEPQHF. The CDR3 region has the DNA TGTGCCAGCAGCCAGACGGGGGAGCCCCAGCATTTT.

The chain recombines TRBV14 with TRBJ2-3, with TRBD2 matching 10 bases. The CDR3 extends over 17 amino acids. V was clipped by 4 bases and J by 5 bases; unmatched bases: 12. Germline V CDR1 and CDR2: SGHDN, FVKESK. In DNA form, the CDR3 reads TGTGCCAGCAGCCGAGTCAGGCTAGCGGGGGCCGAAGATACGCAGTATTTT. It specifies CASSRVRLAGAEDTQYF.

The chain has TRBV18 and TRBJ2-2; D is perhaps TRBD2 (5 bases). The V gene's germline CDR1 is KGHSH and CDR2 LQKENI. The CDR3 runs to 16 residues. V was shortened by 4 bases and J by 1 base, with 13 bases between the two germline ends. The CDR3 loop is CASSRPGIKNTGELFF. CDR3 nucleotide sequence: TGTGCCAGCTCACGGCCCGGGATCAAGAACACCGGGGAGCTGTTTTTT. The full variable domain, its missing parts supplied by reference TRBV18 and TRBJ2-2, is NAGVMQNPRHLVRRRGQEARLRCSPMKGHSHVYWYRQLPEEGLKFMVYLQKENIIDESGMPKERFSAEFPKEGPSILRIQQVVRGDSAAYFCASSRPGIKNTGELFFGEGSRLTVL.

This clone was detected once. CDR3 sequence reads: CASSLASDGTYEQYF. DNA for the CDR3: TGTGCCAGCAGCTTAGCCTCGGACGGAACCTACGAGCAGTACTTC. The rearrangement uses TRBV7-2 and TRBJ2-7, with no clear D. The germline CDR1 and CDR2 sequences are SGHTA and FQGNSA. V gave up 0 bases and J gave up 2 bases, with 11 bases separating them. CDR3 length: 15 residues.